Listed below are T cell receptor beta chains from one sample, sequenced in a study of shared T cell receptors in the human thymus. Generated by immunoSEQ multiplex PCR, the TCRdb table keeps only in-frame clones and is missing some. The sample has some 640,000 clones, about 87% seen once. This sample was also put to use in a study of human thymus T cells.

Sequences were obtained from thymocytes. Receptors were obtained from a boy in the first two years of life with a congenital heart defect. CDR3s include the opening cysteine and the closing phenylalanine or tryptophan. D genes are given only for firm matches. Only some rows state a clone size, as once, few, many or a class for expanded clones.

d_call: .; j_call: TRBJ1-5; clone_size: .; v_call: TRBV10-2; cdr3_aa: CASSESNSFTQGRVNQPQHF; cdr3_nt: TGCGCCAGCAGTGAGTCCAATTCTTTTACGCAGGGGAGGGTCAATCAGCCCCAGCATTTT
d_call: .; j_call: TRBJ2-4; clone_size: .; v_call: TRBV29-1; cdr3_aa: CSVEDLGENIQYF; cdr3_nt: TGCAGCGTTGAAGATCTCGGGGAGAACATTCAGTACTTC
d_call: TRBD1; j_call: TRBJ1-2; clone_size: .; v_call: TRBV5-4; cdr3_aa: CASSVEGAHTLNGYTF; cdr3_nt: TGTGCCAGCAGTGTGGAGGGGGCCCACACCCTAAATGGCTACACCTTC
d_call: .; j_call: TRBJ1-4; clone_size: .; v_call: TRBV4-1; cdr3_aa: CASSHKTGKMNATNEKLFF; cdr3_nt: TGCGCCAGCAGCCATAAGACAGGAAAGATGAATGCAACTAATGAAAAACTGTTTTTT
d_call: TRBD1; j_call: TRBJ2-6; clone_size: .; v_call: TRBV15; cdr3_aa: CATSSLGQVSGANVLTF; cdr3_nt: TGTGCCACCAGCAGCCTGGGACAGGTGTCTGGGGCCAACGTCCTGACTTTC
d_call: TRBD1; j_call: TRBJ2-2; clone_size: .; v_call: TRBV5-6; cdr3_aa: CASSFKSQGAHDTGELFF; cdr3_nt: TGTGCCAGCAGCTTTAAGAGCCAGGGGGCGCATGACACCGGGGAGCTGTTTTTT
d_call: TRBD2; j_call: TRBJ2-3; clone_size: .; v_call: TRBV7-6; cdr3_aa: CASSVKRTSGKADTQYF; cdr3_nt: TGTGCCAGCAGCGTTAAACGGACTAGCGGGAAGGCAGATACGCAGTATTTT
d_call: TRBD1; j_call: TRBJ2-7; clone_size: .; v_call: TRBV7-9; cdr3_aa: CASSFRGTYEQYF; cdr3_nt: TGTGCCAGCAGCTTCAGGGGGACCTACGAGCAGTACTTC
d_call: TRBD2; j_call: TRBJ2-5; clone_size: .; v_call: TRBV28; cdr3_aa: CASSIAGGSTQYF; cdr3_nt: TGTGCCAGCAGTATAGCGGGGGGATCGACCCAGTACTTC
d_call: .; j_call: TRBJ2-1; clone_size: .; v_call: TRBV9; cdr3_aa: CASSVRVGNEQFF; cdr3_nt: TGTGCCAGCAGCGTCCGGGTAGGCAATGAGCAGTTCTTC
d_call: TRBD1; j_call: TRBJ2-2; clone_size: .; v_call: TRBV4-3; cdr3_aa: CASSGRPTGDDTGELFF; cdr3_nt: TGCGCCAGCAGCGGACGCCCCACAGGGGATGACACCGGGGAGCTGTTTTTT
d_call: TRBD2; j_call: TRBJ2-7; clone_size: .; v_call: TRBV10-3; cdr3_aa: CAIGPGTSGRSDVQYF; cdr3_nt: TGTGCCATCGGCCCTGGGACTAGCGGGAGATCAGATGTGCAGTACTTC
d_call: TRBD1; j_call: TRBJ2-7; clone_size: few; v_call: TRBV30; cdr3_aa: CAWSGRDRTYEQYF; cdr3_nt: TGTGCCTGGAGTGGGAGGGACAGGACCTACGAGCAGTACTTC
d_call: .; j_call: TRBJ1-1; clone_size: .; v_call: TRBV2; cdr3_aa: CASFGAGEAFF; cdr3_nt: TGTGCCAGTTTTGGGGCAGGCGAAGCTTTCTTT
d_call: .; j_call: TRBJ1-5; clone_size: .; v_call: TRBV28; cdr3_aa: CASSDQGKGFPQHF; cdr3_nt: TGTGCCAGCAGCGATCAGGGGAAGGGTTTCCCCCAGCATTTT
d_call: TRBD2; j_call: TRBJ2-7; clone_size: .; v_call: TRBV19; cdr3_aa: CASSILGRAGYEQYF; cdr3_nt: TGTGCCAGTAGTATTCTCGGGAGGGCCGGCTACGAGCAGTACTTC
d_call: .; j_call: TRBJ1-4; clone_size: .; v_call: TRBV6-1; cdr3_aa: CASDRAGQINEKLFF; cdr3_nt: TGTGCCAGCGACAGAGCCGGACAAATTAATGAAAAGCTGTTTTTT
d_call: .; j_call: TRBJ2-7; clone_size: .; v_call: TRBV2; cdr3_aa: CASSEALRQYEQYF; cdr3_nt: TGTGCCAGCAGTGAAGCTCTACGACAGTACGAGCAGTACTTC
d_call: .; j_call: TRBJ2-5; clone_size: .; v_call: TRBV13; cdr3_aa: CASSSTWVRGQETQYF; cdr3_nt: TGTGCCAGCAGCTCAACCTGGGTTAGGGGACAAGAGACCCAGTACTTC
d_call: TRBD2; j_call: TRBJ2-1; clone_size: few; v_call: TRBV19; cdr3_aa: CASRILAGVDNEQFF; cdr3_nt: TGTGCCAGTAGGATACTAGCGGGGGTTGACAATGAGCAGTTCTTC
d_call: .; j_call: TRBJ2-7; clone_size: .; v_call: TRBV18; cdr3_aa: CASSDLVSYEQYF; cdr3_nt: TGTGCCAGCTCAGACCTAGTCTCCTACGAGCAGTACTTC
d_call: .; j_call: TRBJ1-2; clone_size: .; v_call: TRBV2; cdr3_aa: CASKQDEGGSYGYTF; cdr3_nt: TGTGCCAGCAAACAAGATGAGGGAGGGTCCTATGGCTACACCTTC
d_call: .; j_call: TRBJ2-7; clone_size: .; v_call: TRBV27; cdr3_aa: CASSLCGRGRPYEQYF; cdr3_nt: TGTGCCAGCAGTTTATGTGGGCGGGGGCGACCCTACGAGCAGTACTTC
d_call: .; j_call: TRBJ2-3; clone_size: .; v_call: TRBV15; cdr3_aa: CATSRYKVGGSTDTQYF; cdr3_nt: TGTGCCACCAGCAGGTACAAGGTCGGGGGTAGCACAGATACGCAGTATTTT
d_call: .; j_call: TRBJ1-2; clone_size: .; v_call: TRBV7-8; cdr3_aa: CASSQGQIYGYTF; cdr3_nt: TGTGCCAGCAGCCAAGGACAGATCTATGGCTACACCTTC
d_call: .; j_call: TRBJ2-7; clone_size: .; v_call: TRBV7-8; cdr3_aa: CASSLRDTHYEQYF; cdr3_nt: TGTGCCAGCAGCTTACGCGATACCCACTACGAGCAGTACTTC
d_call: .; j_call: TRBJ2-3; clone_size: .; v_call: TRBV23-1; cdr3_aa: CASRKTAGGNTQYF; cdr3_nt: TGCGCCAGCAGAAAAACGGCTGGGGGGAATACGCAGTATTTT